This T cell receptor beta chain was identified during a study of technical replicates of blood from a handful of donors. Clones were read by immunoSEQ multiplex PCR, and TCRdb kept only the in-frame ones, dropping some. The sample records about 68,000 clones, less than 98% being singletons. Trimming took 3 bases from V and 0 from J, leaving 8 bases between them. CDR3 size: 14 residues. CDR1 WNHNN and CDR2 SYGVQD come from the germline V gene (reference sequence). The TCR comes from a human donor in good health. The chain employs TRBV10-1 and TRBJ1-1; D gene uncertain. Sequenced material: T cells isolated from PBMCs. CDR3 DNA: TGCGCCAGCAGTGATGGGAGGTTGAACACTGAAGCTTTCTTT. This translates into CASSDGRLNTEAFF.